These 16 T cell receptor beta chains were sequenced from one sample in a study of technical replicates of blood from four donors. TCRdb's table, derived via immunoSEQ multiplex PCR, lists solely in-frame clones and lacks some. The sample consists of about 82,000 clones, roughly 95% of them appearing once. Source material: T cells isolated from PBMCs. The receptors here all came from a human donor in good health.

This clone occurred once. The V call is TRBV12-5, the J call TRBJ2-7; no reliable D call. V was trimmed by 3 bases and J by 6 bases, leaving 9 bases between them. The germline V gene encodes CDR1 LGHNT and CDR2 FRNRAP. There are 12 residues in the CDR3. The CDR3: CASGFQRGEQYF. The DNA for the CDR3 is TGTGCTAGTGGTTTTCAGAGAGGCGAGCAGTACTTC.

The CDR3 here is CASSSGQATQYF. CDR3 nucleotides: TGCGCCAGCAGCTCAGGTCAGGCGACCCAGTACTTC. V is TRBV5-1 and J is TRBJ2-5; D uncertain. V lost 3 bases to trimming and J lost 7 bases, with 10 bases between them. In germline, CDR1 is SGHRS, CDR2 YFSETQ. The CDR3 covers 12 residues.

This chain uses TRBV2 with TRBJ1-1; D call uncertain. The germline V and J ends were trimmed by 4 bases and 0 bases, with 9 bases remaining between them. The CDR3 runs 14 residues. CDR1 is SNHLY, CDR2 FYNNEI, per germline. The CDR3 protein is CASSVQPMNTEAFF. Written as DNA, the CDR3 is TGTGCCAGCAGTGTTCAACCTATGAACACTGAAGCTTTCTTT.

The chain combines TRBV14 with TRBJ1-1; 7 positions match TRBD1. The CDR3 runs to 14 residues. The V gene end was trimmed by 8 bases and the J gene end by 4 bases; junction bases not matched to a gene: 10. From germline, CDR1 is SGHDN and CDR2 FVKESK. Here the CDR3 reads CASGKGQIGTEAFF. Written as DNA, the CDR3 is TGTGCCAGCGGTAAGGGACAGATAGGCACTGAAGCTTTCTTT.

The chain carries TRBV7-8 and TRBJ2-6; no clear D. Trimming stripped 4 bases from V and 2 bases from J, with 30 bases between. The CDR3 extends over 22 amino acids. Germline V gene lookup returns CDR1 SGHVS and CDR2 FQNEAQ. The CDR3 sequence is CASSSRRFPGVRSATGANVLTF. DNA of the CDR3: TGTGCCAGCAGCTCGCGAAGGTTCCCCGGAGTCCGGTCGGCGACTGGGGCCAACGTCCTGACTTTC. The full variable domain, rest sourced from reference TRBV7-8 and TRBJ2-6, is GAGVSQSPRYKVAKRGQDVALRCDPISGHVSLFWYQQALGQGPEFLTYFQNEAQLDKSGLPSDRFFAERPEGSVSTLKIQRTQQEDSAVYLCASSSRRFPGVRSATGANVLTFGAGSRLTVL.

The chain is built from TRBV15 and TRBJ2-7; 7 bases match TRBD1. CDR1 is LNHNV and CDR2 is YYDKDF in the germline V gene (reference sequence). The V segment lost 5 bases and the J segment 1 base; nucleotides outside the gene matches: 5. This CDR3 has 14 residues. Written as DNA, the CDR3 is TGTGCCACCAGCTGGGACAGAATATCCTACGAGCAGTACTTC. Protein product: CATSWDRISYEQYF.

The chain couples TRBV5-1 to TRBJ2-2; D gene unclear. CDR3 size: 16 residues. Trimming removed 1 base from V and 0 bases from J, with 10 bases in between. CDR1 and CDR2 from the germline V gene are SGHRS and YFSETQ. The CDR3 DNA follows: TGCGCCAGCAGCTTGAATGCCCAGGCGAACACCGGGGAGCTGTTTTTT. Translation gives CASSLNAQANTGELFF.

This chain connects TRBV25-1 to TRBJ2-2, with D possibly TRBD1 on 5 matching bases. This CDR3 has 14 residues. The V gene's germline CDR1 is MGHDK and CDR2 SYGVNS. V lost 5 bases and J lost 4, with 11 bases in between. CDR3 residues: CASSPRQSTGELFF. CDR3 nucleotide sequence: TGTGCCAGCAGTCCTCGACAGAGCACCGGGGAGCTGTTTTTT. The full variable domain, completed using reference TRBV25-1 and TRBJ2-2, is EADIYQTPRYLVIGTGKKITLECSQTMGHDKMYWYQQDPGMELHLIHYSYGVNSTEKGDLSSESTVSRIRTEHFPLTLESARPSHTSQYLCASSPRQSTGELFFGEGSRLTVL.

The chain recombines TRBV9 with TRBJ1-2, with D unclear. V lost 0 bases to trimming and J lost 2 bases, with 11 bases between them. The germline V gene has CDR1 SGDLS and CDR2 YYNGEE. CDR3 length equals 15 residues. The CDR3 loop reads CASSVAVDINYGYTF. The CDR3 region has the DNA TGTGCCAGCAGCGTAGCTGTAGACATAAACTATGGCTACACCTTC. The full variable domain, completed using reference TRBV9 and TRBJ1-2, is DSGVTQTPKHLITATGQRVTLRCSPRSGDLSVYWYQQSLDQGLQFLIQYYNGEERAKGNILERFSAQQFPDLHSELNLSSLELGDSALYFCASSVAVDINYGYTFGSGTRLTVV.

CDR3 bases: TGTGCCAGCAGTTTAGGACAGGGGGTCGGGGAGCAGTACTTC. This translates into CASSLGQGVGEQYF. The chain couples TRBV28 to TRBJ2-7, with TRBD1 identical over 10 bases. The length of the CDR3 is 14 residues. V gave up 2 bases and J gave up 7 bases; unmatched junction bases: 5. Germline CDR1 reads MDHEN; CDR2 reads SYDVKM.

This clone came up once. The chain is built from TRBV7-9 and TRBJ1-1, with a tentative D call TRBD1 (5 bases). Trimming removed 8 bases from V and 5 bases from J, with 12 bases in between. The CDR3 has 12 residues. Germline V lookup: CDR1 SEHNR, CDR2 FQNEAQ (reference sequence). The CDR3 sequence is CASEEQGTEAFF. The CDR3 coding sequence is TGTGCCAGCGAGGAGCAGGGAACTGAAGCTTTCTTT.

This rearrangement joins TRBV6-1 to TRBJ1-5; D not resolved. The V gene lost 10 bases and the J gene lost 3 bases, with 19 bases spanning the gap. This CDR3 spans 15 amino acids. Germline CDR1 and CDR2: MNHNS and SASEGT. The CDR3, as DNA: TGTGCCACCTACCCCCGCGACGGGTACAATCAGCCCCAGCATTTT. Its translation: CATYPRDGYNQPQHF.

The V call is TRBV6-1, the J call TRBJ1-1, with TRBD1 matching 8 bases. This CDR3 is built from 14 residues. CDR1 and CDR2 from the germline V gene are MNHNS and SASEGT. J lost 11 bases, V lost 2 bases, and 10 bases had no gene match. CDR3 nucleotides: TGTGCCAGCAGTGAAAAGTGGGCAGGGGGCCTGGCTTTCTTT. Protein product: CASSEKWAGGLAFF.

CDR3 protein: CASRTAASYGYTF. CDR3 nucleotides: TGTGCCAGTAGGACAGCGGCATCCTATGGCTACACCTTC. The rearrangement links TRBV6-5 to TRBJ1-2; weak D call: TRBD1 (6 bases). Germline CDR1 reads MNHEY; CDR2 reads SVGAGI. This CDR3 is built from 13 residues. With 9 bases removed from V and 4 bases from J, the gap between germline ends came to 15 bases.

The chain uses TRBV5-4 and TRBJ1-5; 11 bases line up with TRBD1. Unmatched junction bases numbered 5, after V lost 4 bases and J lost 5 bases. Germline assignment: CDR1 SGHNT and CDR2 YYREEE (reference sequence). The CDR3 runs 15 residues. The CDR3 is CASSLDRGPHQPQHF. The CDR3 DNA reads as TGTGCCAGCAGCCTGGACAGGGGGCCGCATCAGCCCCAGCATTTT.

This chain uses TRBV9 with TRBJ2-1; 9 nucleotides align to TRBD2. The ends lost 2 bases at V and 8 bases at J; junction bases unmatched: 8. Germline CDR1 and CDR2: SGDLS and YYNGEE. CDR3 length equals 15 residues. The CDR3 nucleotides are TGTGCCAGCAGCGTTCTGCGGGAGGGCGAAGATGAGCAGTTCTTC. This translates into CASSVLREGEDEQFF.